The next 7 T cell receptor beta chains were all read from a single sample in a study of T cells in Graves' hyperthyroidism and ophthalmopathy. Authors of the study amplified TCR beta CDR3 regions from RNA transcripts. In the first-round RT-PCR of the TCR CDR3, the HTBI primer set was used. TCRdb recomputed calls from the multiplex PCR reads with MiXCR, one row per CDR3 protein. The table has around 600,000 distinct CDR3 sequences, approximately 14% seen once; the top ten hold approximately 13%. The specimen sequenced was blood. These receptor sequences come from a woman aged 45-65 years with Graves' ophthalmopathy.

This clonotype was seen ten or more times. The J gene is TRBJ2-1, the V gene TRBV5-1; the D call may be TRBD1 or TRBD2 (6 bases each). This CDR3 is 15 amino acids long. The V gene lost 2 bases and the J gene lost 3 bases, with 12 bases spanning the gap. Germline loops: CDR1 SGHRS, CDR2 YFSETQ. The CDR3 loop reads CASSLGGFGYNEQFF. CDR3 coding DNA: TGCGCCAGCAGCTTAGGGGGGTTCGGCTACAATGAGCAGTTCTTC.

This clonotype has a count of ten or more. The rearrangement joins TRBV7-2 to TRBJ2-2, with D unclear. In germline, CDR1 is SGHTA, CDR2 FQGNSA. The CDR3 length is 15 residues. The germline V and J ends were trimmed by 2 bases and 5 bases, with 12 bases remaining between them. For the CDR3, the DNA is TGTGCCAGCAGCTTACTGGCTGGTGGTACCGGGGAGCTGTTTTTT. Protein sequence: CASSLLAGGTGELFF.

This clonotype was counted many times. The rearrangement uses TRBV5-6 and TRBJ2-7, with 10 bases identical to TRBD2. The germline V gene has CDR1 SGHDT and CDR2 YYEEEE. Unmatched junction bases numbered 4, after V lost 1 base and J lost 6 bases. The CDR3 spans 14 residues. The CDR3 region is CASSLTSGIGEQYF. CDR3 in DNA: TGTGCCAGCAGCTTGACTAGCGGGATTGGCGAGCAGTACTTC.

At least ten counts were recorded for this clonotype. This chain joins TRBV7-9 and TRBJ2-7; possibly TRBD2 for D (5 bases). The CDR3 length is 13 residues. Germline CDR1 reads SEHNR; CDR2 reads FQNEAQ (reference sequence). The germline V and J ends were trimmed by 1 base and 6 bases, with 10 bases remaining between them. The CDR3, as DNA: TGTGCCAGCAGCTTAGTGGTAGGGAGCGAGCAGTACTTC. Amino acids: CASSLVVGSEQYF.

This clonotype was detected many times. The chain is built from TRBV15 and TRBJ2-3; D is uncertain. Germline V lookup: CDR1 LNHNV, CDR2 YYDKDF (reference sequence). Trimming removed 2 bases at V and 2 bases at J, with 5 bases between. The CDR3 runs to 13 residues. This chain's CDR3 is CATSRTVTDTQYF. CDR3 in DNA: TGTGCCACCAGCAGAACGGTCACAGATACGCAGTATTTT. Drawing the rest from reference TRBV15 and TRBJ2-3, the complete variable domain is DAMVIQNPRYQVTQFGKPVTLSCSQTLNHNVMYWYQQKSSQAPKLLFHYYDKDFNNEADTPDNFQSRRPNTSFCFLDIRSPGLGDTAMYLCATSRTVTDTQYFGPGTRLTVL.

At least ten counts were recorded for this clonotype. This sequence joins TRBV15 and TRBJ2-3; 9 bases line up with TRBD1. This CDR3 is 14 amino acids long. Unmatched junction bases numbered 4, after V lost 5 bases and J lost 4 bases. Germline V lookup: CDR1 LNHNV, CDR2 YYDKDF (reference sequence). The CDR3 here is CATSRGQGSDTQYF. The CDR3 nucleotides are TGTGCCACCAGCCGAGGACAGGGGTCAGATACGCAGTATTTT.

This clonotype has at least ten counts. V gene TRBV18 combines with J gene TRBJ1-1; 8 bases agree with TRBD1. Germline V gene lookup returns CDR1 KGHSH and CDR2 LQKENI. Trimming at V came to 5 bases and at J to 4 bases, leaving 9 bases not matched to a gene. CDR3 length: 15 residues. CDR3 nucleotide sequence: TGTGCCAGCTCATCCTCCCGGACAGGGAGCACTGAAGCTTTCTTT. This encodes CASSSSRTGSTEAFF.